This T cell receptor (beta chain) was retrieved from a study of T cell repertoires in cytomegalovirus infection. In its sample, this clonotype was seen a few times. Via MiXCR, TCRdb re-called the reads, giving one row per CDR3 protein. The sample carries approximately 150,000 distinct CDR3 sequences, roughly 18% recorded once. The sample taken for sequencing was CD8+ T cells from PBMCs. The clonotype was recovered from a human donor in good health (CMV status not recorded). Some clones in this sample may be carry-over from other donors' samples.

The CDR3 is CAWSVLSRQPLETQYF. CDR3 DNA sequence: TGTGCCTGGAGTGTACTTTCAAGACAGCCATTGGAGACCCAGTACTTC. This chain joins TRBV30 and TRBJ2-5; the D gene is possibly TRBD1 (5 bases). The germline V gene encodes CDR1 GTSNPN and CDR2 SVGIG (reference sequence). CDR3 size: 16 residues. V lost 0 bases and J lost 5, with 19 bases in between.